This record concerns one T cell receptor (beta chain) sequence. The data derive from a study of T-cell reconstitution after alpha-beta-depleted transplantation in children. CDR3 size: 13 residues. CDR1 MNHNY and CDR2 SVGAGI come from the germline V gene (reference sequence). Trimming cost V 4 bases and J 6 bases, with 10 bases left between them. TCRbeta library preparation incorporated unique molecular identifiers. TCRdb ran MiXCR on the PCR reads and lists one entry per CDR3 protein. The sample yields around 300,000 distinct CDR3 sequences, 23% seen once. The source is a male patient younger than 18 who had a stem cell transplant for acute lymphoblastic leukemia, so the T cells may come from the graft donor. Sequencing was performed on PBMCs, mostly from graft donor cells, taken 180 days after TCRalphabeta/CD19-depleted stem cell transplant. This chain uses TRBV6-6 with TRBJ1-5; D ambiguous. DNA for the CDR3: TGTGCCAGCAGTTTCGGGGATAGTCAGCCCCAGCATTTT. Translated: CASSFGDSQPQHF.